In this sample, the clone carrying this TCR beta chain turned up many times. Antigen: not known. The V gene's germline CDR1 is PRHDT and CDR2 FYEKMQ (reference sequence). The length of the CDR3 is 14 residues. The V gene lost 5 bases and the J gene lost 0 bases, with 10 bases spanning the gap. Time point reported: sample taken at primary tumor resection. These data belong to a study of spatial heterogeneity in lung cancer. Findings and limits, study-wide: There was tracking of ubiquitous and regional nonsynonymous mutations by the respective counts of ubiquitous and regional expanded TCRs. Tumor mutation count correlated with how many alpha and beta TCRs expanded intratumorally.

TCRdb redid the calling of the 5' RACE reads with MiXCR, one entry per CDR3 protein. The repertoire holds roughly 20,000 distinct CDR3 sequences, with over 2.5% as singletons. The specimen was lung tumor tissue, collected at surgery. The receptor's source is a male donor with early-stage non-small cell lung cancer. J is TRBJ1-1 and V is TRBV13; D not certain. Here the CDR3 reads CASSPTNMNTEAFF. The CDR3 DNA follows: TGTGCCAGCAGCCCGACTAACATGAACACTGAAGCTTTCTTT. Complete variable domain (other parts from reference TRBV13 and TRBJ1-1): AAGVIQSPRHLIKEKRETATLKCYPIPRHDTVYWYQQGPGQDPQFLISFYEKMQSDKGSIPDRFSAQQFSDYHSELNMSSLELGDSALYFCASSPTNMNTEAFFGQGTRLTVV.